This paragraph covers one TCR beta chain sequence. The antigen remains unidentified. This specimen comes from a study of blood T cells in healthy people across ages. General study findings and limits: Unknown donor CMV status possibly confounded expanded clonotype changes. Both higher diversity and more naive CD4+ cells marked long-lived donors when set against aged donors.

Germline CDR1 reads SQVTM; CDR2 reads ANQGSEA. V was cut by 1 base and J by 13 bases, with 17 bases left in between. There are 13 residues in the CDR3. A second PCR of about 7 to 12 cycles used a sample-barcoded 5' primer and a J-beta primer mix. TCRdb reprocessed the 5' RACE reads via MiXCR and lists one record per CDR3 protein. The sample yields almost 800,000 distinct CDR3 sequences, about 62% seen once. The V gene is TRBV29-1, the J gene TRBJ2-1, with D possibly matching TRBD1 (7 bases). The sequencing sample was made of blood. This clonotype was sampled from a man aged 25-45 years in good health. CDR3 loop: CSVEGEFRGDQFF. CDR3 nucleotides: TGCAGCGTTGAAGGTGAATTCAGGGGGGACCAGTTCTTC.